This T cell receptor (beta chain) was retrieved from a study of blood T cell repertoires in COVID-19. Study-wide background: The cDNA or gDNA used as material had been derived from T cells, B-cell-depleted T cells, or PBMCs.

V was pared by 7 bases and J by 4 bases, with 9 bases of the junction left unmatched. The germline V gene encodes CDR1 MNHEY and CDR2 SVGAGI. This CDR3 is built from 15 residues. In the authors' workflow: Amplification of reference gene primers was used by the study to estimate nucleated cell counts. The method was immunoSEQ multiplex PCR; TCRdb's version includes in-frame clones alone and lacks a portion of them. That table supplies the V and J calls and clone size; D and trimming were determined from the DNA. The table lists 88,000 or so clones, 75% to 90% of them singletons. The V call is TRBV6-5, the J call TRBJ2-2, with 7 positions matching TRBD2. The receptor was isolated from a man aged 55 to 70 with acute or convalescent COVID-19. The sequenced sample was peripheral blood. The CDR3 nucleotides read TGTGCCAGCACCCCCCTGGGGGGGATCACCGGGGAGCTGTTTTTT. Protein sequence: CASTPLGGITGELFF.